Below are 13 T cell receptor beta chains sequenced from a single sample in a study of control samples from healthy donors and cancer patients. Using immunoSEQ multiplex PCR, the repertoire was profiled, and TCRdb retains in-frame clones only, with some absent. The sample lists 150,000 to 200,000 clones, 91% occurring once. Sequencing was performed on blood. The source is a woman in her 30s in good health.

The J gene is TRBJ1-5, the V gene TRBV4-1, with D maybe TRBD1 (6 bases). CDR1 and CDR2 (germline): MGHRA, YSYEKL. V lost 0 bases, J lost 2 bases, and 8 bases lay in between. The CDR3 contains 15 residues. The DNA of the CDR3 is TGCGCCAGCAGCCAAGATCCAGGGGGCAATCAGCCCCAGCATTTT. Amino acid sequence: CASSQDPGGNQPQHF.

V usage is TRBV6-4 and J usage is TRBJ2-3; perhaps TRBD2 as D (6 bases). V was pared by 2 bases and J by 0 bases, with 9 bases between. This CDR3 has 15 amino acids. CDR1 MRHNA and CDR2 SNTAGT come from the germline V gene. CDR3 residues: CASSDGGYSTDTQYF. Written as DNA, the CDR3 is TGTGCCAGCAGTGACGGGGGGTATAGCACAGATACGCAGTATTTT.

The CDR3 coding sequence is TGCGCCAGCAGCTTGGCACCGACAGGGGGTCCAGATACGCAGTATTTT. Protein product: CASSLAPTGGPDTQYF. The chain combines TRBV5-1 with TRBJ2-3; 9 nucleotides line up with TRBD1. CDR3 length: 16 residues. Per the germline V gene, CDR1 is SGHRS and CDR2 is YFSETQ. V was clipped by 0 bases and J by 4 bases; unmatched bases: 6.

The V and J genes are TRBV21-1 and TRBJ1-2. TRBV21-1 is tagged as a pseudogene. This CDR3 has 14 amino acids. The CDR3 DNA sequence: TGTGCCAGCAGCAAAGTGGGGGGCGCGGGTGGCTACACCTTC. It is translated as CASSKVGGAGGYTF.

The chain has TRBV5-4 and TRBJ1-1, with D hard to call. CDR1 SGHNT and CDR2 YYREEE come from the germline V gene (reference sequence). Trimming pared 5 bases from V and 0 bases from J, leaving 8 bases between. CDR3 length: 13 residues. The CDR3 loop is CASSRHMNTEAFF. CDR3 DNA: TGTGCCAGCAGTCGACATATGAACACTGAAGCTTTCTTT.

The CDR3 protein is CASSPRRGRQPQHF. The CDR3 DNA sequence: TGTGCCAGCAGCCCACGAAGGGGGCGTCAGCCCCAGCATTTT. The rearrangement links TRBV28 to TRBJ1-5; TRBD1 matches 7 bases. CDR1 is MDHEN and CDR2 is SYDVKM in the germline V gene. The length of the CDR3 is 14 residues. V was clipped by 6 bases and J by 6 bases; unmatched bases: 8. The full variable domain, rest sourced from reference TRBV28 and TRBJ1-5, is DVKVTQSSRYLVKRTGEKVFLECVQDMDHENMFWYRQDPGLGLRLIYFSYDVKMKEKGDIPEGYSVSREKKERFSLILESASTNQTSMYLCASSPRRGRQPQHFGDGTRLSIL.

V is TRBV9 and J is TRBJ2-1; 11 bases map to TRBD2. With 0 bases clipped from V and 8 bases from J, the junction kept 7 bases outside the gene matches. Germline loops: CDR1 SGDLS, CDR2 YYNGEE. CDR3 size: 16 residues. CDR3 in amino acids: CASSVANGLAGDEQFF. Here the CDR3 DNA reads TGTGCCAGCAGCGTAGCCAACGGACTAGCGGGTGATGAGCAGTTCTTC.

A single count supports this clone. The chain employs TRBV28 and TRBJ2-7; 9 bases fit TRBD2. The CDR3 runs 15 residues. Trimming at V came to 3 bases and at J to 0 bases, leaving 3 bases not matched to a gene. The germline V gene has CDR1 MDHEN and CDR2 SYDVKM. CDR3 DNA sequence: TGTGCCAGCAGTTTTCAAGCGGGAGGCTCCTACGAGCAGTACTTC. This sequence encodes CASSFQAGGSYEQYF.

The chain is built from TRBV18 and TRBJ1-3, with D unclear. Germline CDR1 KGHSH, CDR2 LQKENI. Trimming took off 3 bases at V and 0 bases at J, with 9 bases between the two ends. This CDR3 has 15 residues. DNA for the CDR3: TGTGCCAGCTCACCGATCCAGGACTCTGGAAACACCATATATTTT. It codes for CASSPIQDSGNTIYF.

The V gene is TRBV11-1, the J gene TRBJ2-7; tentatively, D is TRBD2 (7 bases). Germline lookup yields CDR1 SGHAT and CDR2 FQDESV (reference sequence). V was trimmed by 0 bases and J by 2 bases, leaving 8 bases between them. The CDR3 is made up of 14 amino acids. The CDR3 here is CASSLAGGPYEQYF. In nucleotides, the CDR3 is TGTGCCAGCAGCTTAGCGGGGGGGCCCTACGAGCAGTACTTC.

V and J are TRBV7-3 and TRBJ2-2; the match to TRBD2 covers 8 bases. Germline V gene data show CDR1 as SGHTA and CDR2 as FQGTGA. Germline trimming cut 4 bases from V and 0 bases from J; bases unmatched to any gene: 7. The CDR3 totals 17 residues. The CDR3 DNA reads as TGTGCCAGCAGCTCCACGGGCGGGAGGACGAACACCGGGGAGCTGTTTTTT. It codes for CASSSTGGRTNTGELFF.

This clone showed up just once. The chain uses TRBV13 and TRBJ2-2; TRBD1 matches 8 bases. Per the germline V gene, CDR1 is PRHDT and CDR2 is FYEKMQ (reference sequence). The V and J ends lost 5 bases and 6 bases, in that order; junction bases with no gene match: 2. The CDR3 totals 13 residues. The CDR3 region is CASSEQGAGELFF. In nucleotides, the CDR3 is TGTGCCAGCAGCGAACAGGGGGCCGGGGAGCTGTTTTTT. Drawing the rest from reference TRBV13 and TRBJ2-2, the complete variable domain is AAGVIQSPRHLIKEKRETATLKCYPIPRHDTVYWYQQGPGQDPQFLISFYEKMQSDKGSIPDRFSAQQFSDYHSELNMSSLELGDSALYFCASSEQGAGELFFGEGSRLTVL.

The chain recombines TRBV6-1 with TRBJ2-1, with TRBD2 as a possible D gene (6 bases). The V gene's germline CDR1 is MNHNS and CDR2 SASEGT. This CDR3 has 15 amino acids. V lost 1 base, J lost 0 bases, and 7 bases lay in between. The CDR3 nucleotides are TGTGCCAGCAGTGAAGTAGCGGACTCCTACAATGAGCAGTTCTTC. Translated, it gives CASSEVADSYNEQFF.